This T cell receptor beta chain was found in a study of shared clonotypes between healthy human individuals. The donors were all Caucasian adults (living in Nashville, Tennessee). As concerns this clone: The antigen is unknown.

Investigators spread the genomic DNA of each subset evenly over several immunoSEQ plates. Sequenced by immunoSEQ multiplex PCR; TCRdb stores in-frame clones only, minus some. The sample shows about 120,000 clones, over 65% of them seen only once. Study outcomes and limitations: A reduction in generation probabilities was seen for non-shared clonotypes relative to those shared by all four donors.

CDR1 is SGHDT, CDR2 YYEEEE, per germline. The CDR3 is made up of 14 amino acids. With V trimmed by 6 bases and J by 3 bases, 9 bases remained unmatched. Sequencing was performed on memory CD8+ T cells sorted from blood. The subset is: CD45RO+ cells pooled with CCR7-negative TemRA cells. This TCR derives from a woman younger than 45 in good health. This chain joins TRBV5-6 and TRBJ2-7, with 7 bases identical to TRBD1. This CDR3 is CASTLTGQGYEQYF. DNA for the CDR3: TGTGCCAGCACCCTGACAGGGCAAGGCTACGAGCAGTACTTC.